A selection of T cell receptor beta chains follows, all from one sample in a study of shared clonotypes between healthy human individuals. TCRdb keeps only in-frame clones here, not all; method: immunoSEQ multiplex PCR. The sample holds approximately 2.4 million clones, around 95% seen once. Material for sequencing was naive CD4+ T cells sorted from blood. These receptors came from a young man in good health. Each CDR3 is given with its conserved first and last residue. The D gene is left open where the match is weak. Size values are once, few and many counts, or a class for expanded clones, and some rows have none.

clone_size	v_call	d_call	j_call	cdr3_aa	cdr3_nt
NA	TRBV18	NA	TRBJ2-2	CASSPRERANTGELFF	TGTGCCAGCTCACCTAGGGAAAGAGCGAACACCGGGGAGCTGTTTTTT
NA	TRBV28	NA	TRBJ1-6	CASKQRDSYNSPLHF	TGTGCCAGTAAGCAGAGAGACTCCTATAATTCACCCCTCCACTTT
NA	TRBV7-2	NA	TRBJ2-2	CASSLQRLATGELFF	TGTGCCAGCAGCTTACAGAGACTTGCCACCGGGGAGCTGTTTTTT
NA	TRBV4-1	TRBD1	TRBJ2-7	CASSHPGQVKYEQYF	TGCGCCAGCAGCCACCCGGGACAGGTAAAATACGAGCAGTACTTC
NA	TRBV28	TRBD2	TRBJ2-7	CASSMGLADPRGFTYEQYF	TGTGCCAGCAGCATGGGACTAGCGGATCCAAGGGGGTTCACCTACGAGCAGTACTTC
NA	TRBV19	TRBD2	TRBJ2-4	CASSIGGAGEVQYF	TGTGCCAGTAGTATCGGAGGAGCGGGAGAGGTTCAGTACTTC
NA	TRBV7-7	TRBD2	TRBJ2-1	CASSPWGGTIHNEQFF	TGTGCTAGCAGCCCCTGGGGAGGGACCATCCACAATGAGCAGTTCTTC
NA	TRBV15	NA	TRBJ2-5	CATSRDNGQETQYF	TGTGCCACCAGCAGAGATAATGGCCAAGAGACCCAGTACTTC
NA	TRBV10-3	TRBD1	TRBJ1-4	CAIRKGAGEKLFF	TGTGCCATCAGAAAGGGGGCTGGTGAAAAACTGTTTTTT
few	TRBV30	NA	TRBJ2-1	CAWGLQGGNEQFF	TGTGCCTGGGGACTACAGGGAGGCAATGAGCAGTTCTTC
NA	TRBV4-3	TRBD1	TRBJ2-2	CASSHGIKGAHGELFF	TGCGCCAGCAGCCACGGTATAAAGGGGGCCCACGGGGAGCTGTTTTTT
NA	TRBV18	NA	TRBJ1-1	CASSPPSGGEAFF	TGTGCCAGCTCACCACCTAGCGGGGGTGAAGCTTTCTTT
NA	TRBV27	NA	TRBJ2-1	CASYRDSYYNEQFF	TGTGCCAGCTACCGGGACTCATACTACAATGAGCAGTTCTTC
NA	TRBV10-2	TRBD2	TRBJ2-7	CASLGGGAYEQYF	TGCGCCAGCCTCGGGGGGGGCGCCTACGAGCAGTACTTC
NA	TRBV5-6	TRBD2	TRBJ2-3	CASSRWGGRPSDTQYF	TGTGCCAGCAGCCGATGGGGCGGGAGGCCCTCAGATACGCAGTATTTT
NA	TRBV28	NA	TRBJ1-1	CASDGVPRWTEAFF	TGTGCCAGCGACGGGGTTCCTCGATGGACTGAAGCTTTCTTT
NA	TRBV7-2	NA	TRBJ2-3	CASSLGGTAPAGQYF	TGTGCCAGCAGCTTAGGCGGAACAGCTCCCGCAGGGCAGTATTTT
NA	TRBV13	NA	TRBJ1-6	CASSLRQKLYNSPLHF	TGTGCCAGCAGCCTAAGACAGAAACTCTATAATTCACCCCTCCACTTT
NA	TRBV7-9	NA	TRBJ2-3	CASSPRGIMKDTQYF	TGTGCCAGCAGCCCCCGGGGGATAATGAAAGATACGCAGTATTTT
NA	TRBV6-5	TRBD1	TRBJ1-2	CASRAASTGLGYTF	TGTGCCAGCAGAGCCGCCTCGACAGGGCTCGGCTACACCTTC
NA	TRBV5-1	TRBD2	TRBJ2-5	CASSPMAGGAETQYF	TGCGCCAGCAGCCCTATGGCGGGAGGGGCAGAGACCCAGTACTTC
few	TRBV18	NA	TRBJ1-6	CASSQGQARGPNSPLHF	TGTGCCAGCTCACAGGGGCAGGCGAGGGGCCCAAATTCACCCCTCCACTTT
NA	TRBV6-1	TRBD1	TRBJ1-2	CASSPDRRYGYTF	TGTGCCAGCAGTCCGGACAGGAGGTATGGCTACACCTTC
once	TRBV6-1	NA	TRBJ2-7	CASSESQGGIYEQYF	TGTGCCAGCAGTGAATCACAGGGAGGGATCTACGAGCAGTACTTC
NA	TRBV5-1	NA	TRBJ1-3	CASSQNGQNSGNTIYF	TGCGCCAGCAGCCAGAACGGACAGAACTCTGGAAACACCATATATTTT
NA	TRBV30	NA	TRBJ2-7	CAWTTGSSYEQYF	TGTGCCTGGACTACGGGTAGCTCCTACGAGCAGTACTTC
NA	TRBV5-6	NA	TRBJ1-1	CASSLNRRDTEAFF	TGTGCCAGCAGCTTGAACAGGCGGGACACTGAAGCTTTCTTT
NA	TRBV6-5	NA	TRBJ1-2	CASSRQTGDGYTF	TGTGCCAGCAGCCGCCAGACAGGAGATGGCTACACCTTC
once	TRBV7-9	NA	TRBJ1-4	CASSFPLGGNEKLFF	TGTGCCAGCAGCTTCCCACTGGGCGGTAATGAAAAACTGTTTTTT
NA	TRBV10-2	TRBD1	TRBJ1-2	CASSESKGGGYTF	TGCGCCAGCAGTGAGTCGAAAGGGGGCGGCTACACCTTC
NA	TRBV28	NA	TRBJ2-5	CASQLPGQETQYF	TGTGCCAGCCAGTTGCCCGGACAAGAGACCCAGTACTTC
once	TRBV27	TRBD1	TRBJ1-5	CASGPRGQGYQPQHF	TGTGCCAGCGGACCCCGTGGACAGGGGTATCAGCCCCAGCATTTT
NA	TRBV14	NA	TRBJ2-1	CASSPLADEQFF	TGTGCCAGCAGCCCCCTAGCTGATGAGCAGTTCTTC
NA	TRBV6-5	NA	TRBJ1-5	CASSFLNRANQPQHF	TGTGCCAGCAGTTTCCTCAACAGGGCCAATCAGCCCCAGCATTTT
NA	TRBV7-2	NA	TRBJ1-2	CASSLGQHYGYTF	TGTGCCAGCAGCCTCGGACAGCACTATGGCTACACCTTC
NA	TRBV30	NA	TRBJ1-1	CAWKRTNTEAFF	TGTGCCTGGAAACGGACGAACACTGAAGCTTTCTTT
NA	TRBV25-1	NA	TRBJ1-1	CASSGQNTEAFF	TGTGCCAGCAGTGGACAGAACACTGAAGCTTTCTTT
NA	TRBV11-2	NA	TRBJ2-5	CASSLVFDVFETQYF	TGTGCCAGCAGCTTAGTATTCGATGTCTTTGAGACCCAGTACTTC
NA	TRBV5-1	TRBD1	TRBJ1-2	CASSAGQGPAYGYTF	TGCGCCAGCAGCGCAGGACAGGGCCCGGCCTATGGCTACACCTTC
once	TRBV28	NA	TRBJ1-2	CASSDRSTYGYTF	TGTGCCAGCTCAGATAGGTCTACCTATGGCTACACCTTC
NA	TRBV19	TRBD2	TRBJ2-1	CASSLYRFMAGEGYNEQFF	TGTGCCAGTAGTCTGTACCGCTTTATGGCGGGAGAGGGCTACAATGAGCAGTTCTTC
NA	TRBV29-1	TRBD2	TRBJ2-7	CSVQGAGGTYEQYF	TGCAGCGTTCAAGGGGCGGGAGGGACCTACGAGCAGTACTTC
NA	TRBV25-1	NA	TRBJ2-1	CASSDGRPPYNEQFF	TGTGCCAGCAGTGATGGGCGTCCCCCCTACAATGAGCAGTTCTTC